A single sample is the source of the 4 T cell receptor beta chains below, sequenced in a study of blood T cell repertoires in COVID-19. TCRdb's copy holds only in-frame clones and misses some; the assay was immunoSEQ multiplex PCR. Counted here are 150,000 to 180,000 clones, around 84% occurring once; the ten biggest clones make up 8.3%. The sample consisted of peripheral blood. The receptors were gathered from a woman aged 60-75 years with COVID-19, enrolled during active disease.

The J gene is TRBJ1-4, the V gene TRBV27; 9 positions agree with TRBD1. CDR3 length: 18 amino acids. With 8 bases clipped from V and 0 bases from J, the junction kept 13 bases outside the gene matches. Germline assignment: CDR1 MNHEY and CDR2 SMNVEV (reference sequence). Here the CDR3 reads CASETPQGAIATNEKLFF. The CDR3 coding sequence is TGTGCCAGCGAGACCCCACAGGGGGCGATTGCAACTAATGAAAAACTGTTTTTT.

This rearrangement joins TRBV5-1 to TRBJ1-5, with D unclear. The V gene's germline CDR1 is SGHRS and CDR2 YFSETQ. The CDR3 is 13 residues long. Trimming stripped 1 base from V and 7 bases from J, with 9 bases between. Here the CDR3 DNA reads TGCGCCAGCAGCTTGACCGGGAACCAGCCCCAGCATTTT. Translating it yields CASSLTGNQPQHF. Full variable domain (missing parts from reference TRBV5-1 and TRBJ1-5): KAGVTQTPRYLIKTRGQQVTLSCSPISGHRSVSWYQQTPGQGLQFLFEYFSETQRNKGNFPGRFSGRQFSNSRSEMNVSTLELGDSALYLCASSLTGNQPQHFGDGTRLSIL.

This chain links TRBV27 with TRBJ2-7, with 11 nucleotides matching TRBD2. V gave up 4 bases and J gave up 4 bases; unmatched junction bases: 6. Germline values: CDR1 MNHEY, CDR2 SMNVEV (reference sequence). There are 15 residues in the CDR3. CDR3 nucleotide sequence: TGTGCCAGCAGTTATAGACTAGCGGGGTTATACGAGCAGTACTTC. Protein product: CASSYRLAGLYEQYF.

Of note for this clone: Additional DNA sequences in this sample encode the identical CDR3. The rearrangement joins TRBV19 to TRBJ1-2; 11 bases fit TRBD1. V gave up 3 bases and J gave up 4 bases; unmatched junction bases: 1. This CDR3 has 14 amino acids. Germline V gives CDR1 LNHDA, CDR2 SQIVND (reference sequence). This CDR3 is CASSMGQGVYGYTF. The CDR3 nucleotides are TGTGCCAGTAGTATGGGACAGGGGGTCTATGGCTACACCTTC.